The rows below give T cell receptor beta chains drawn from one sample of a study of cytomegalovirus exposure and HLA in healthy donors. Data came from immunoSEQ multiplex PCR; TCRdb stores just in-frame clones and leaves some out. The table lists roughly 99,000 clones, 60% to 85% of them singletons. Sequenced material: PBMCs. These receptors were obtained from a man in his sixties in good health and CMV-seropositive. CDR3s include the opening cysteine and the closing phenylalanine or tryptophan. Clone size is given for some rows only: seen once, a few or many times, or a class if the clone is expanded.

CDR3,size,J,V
CARGGRSGIQYF,NA,TRBJ2-4,TRBV5-3
CASSHTPTTAIYEQYF,NA,NA,TRBV19
CASSPRLAGGFYEQYF,NA,TRBJ2-7,TRBV21-1
CASSLSQSNQPQHF,NA,TRBJ1-5,TRBV5-5
CAWSVGAGAPQYF,NA,TRBJ2-5,TRBV30
CASSPGTEYYGYTF,NA,TRBJ1-2,TRBV28
CASSPTTGGNTIYF,NA,TRBJ1-3,TRBV7-2
CASSLKGRANTGELFF,NA,TRBJ2-2,TRBV5-1
CASSSGVMDEQFF,NA,TRBJ2-1,TRBV7-8
CASIGGVATNEKLFF,NA,TRBJ1-4,TRBV28
CASSPLAVSTDTQYF,few,TRBJ2-3,TRBV11-2
CASSLAGGRSYEQYF,NA,TRBJ2-7,TRBV7-6
CASSTSGGHLPYEQYF,NA,TRBJ2-7,TRBV11-2
CASSLGDLVSQPQHF,NA,TRBJ1-5,TRBV5-1
CASSKRLAGGQETQYF,NA,TRBJ2-5,TRBV6-6